The 11 T cell receptor beta chains in this list originate from one sample, sequenced in a study of metastatic and nonmetastatic thyroid tumors. TCRdb re-clonotyped the PCR reads through MiXCR. This table has approximately 24,000 clones, 23% appearing once. Patients had received no treatment of any kind before thyroid surgery. Sequenced input: blood. The receptor source for this set is a male donor with papillary thyroid cancer or a benign thyroid nodule (not recorded which). Some clones in this sample may be carry-over from other donors' samples.

This clone was observed at least ten times. This chain links TRBV20-1 with TRBJ2-7; no definite D call. The CDR3 length is 14 residues. Trimming took off 6 bases at V and 4 bases at J, with 19 bases between the two ends. CDR1 and CDR2 (germline): DFQATT, SNEGSKA (reference sequence). CDR3 amino acids: CSAEQSPSLYEQYF. As DNA, the CDR3 is TGCAGTGCAGAACAGAGCCCATCGCTGTACGAGCAGTACTTC.

To note about this clone: Being one base from a much bigger clone, this may be a read error. V gene TRBV20-1 combines with J gene TRBJ2-1; 10 nucleotides agree with TRBD2. Germline assignment: CDR1 DFQATT and CDR2 SNEGSKA (reference sequence). CDR3 size: 14 residues. V lost 6 bases to trimming and J lost 7 bases; unmatched junction nucleotides: 9. CDR3: CSAPSGRASNEQFF. CDR3 in DNA: TGCAGTGCACCCAGCGGGAGGGCCAGTAATGAGCAGTTCTTC.

The chain has TRBV6-1 and TRBJ2-1, with D unresolved. The CDR3 totals 15 residues. V was clipped by 7 bases and J by 5 bases, with 18 bases between them. CDR1 and CDR2 from the germline V gene are MNHNS and SASEGT. CDR3 sequence: CASKLVRVYHNEQFF. In DNA, the CDR3 is TGTGCCAGCAAATTAGTTAGGGTCTACCACAATGAGCAGTTCTTC.

The chain carries TRBV6-1 and TRBJ2-7, with D perhaps matching TRBD2 (5 bases). The CDR3 loop spans 11 amino acids. CDR1 MNHNS and CDR2 SASEGT come from the germline V gene. V shed 6 bases and J shed 13 bases, with 16 bases lying between them. The CDR3 bases are TGTGCCAGCAGCCAGAGCGAGGGTCGCTACTTC. It yields the protein CASSQSEGRYF.

The chain carries TRBV5-1 and TRBJ2-1, with 8 bases that match TRBD1. CDR1 and CDR2 from the germline V gene are SGHRS and YFSETQ. With V trimmed by 4 bases and J by 0 bases, 6 bases remained unmatched. The CDR3 is made up of 16 amino acids. Written as DNA, the CDR3 is TGCGCCAGCAGCCAAGGACAGGGAAGCTCCTACAATGAGCAGTTCTTC. It is translated as CASSQGQGSSYNEQFF.

This clone was counted ten times or more. V usage is TRBV6-1 and J usage is TRBJ2-7; D not resolved. The CDR3 sequence is 12 residues long. The V gene lost 7 bases and the J gene lost 3 bases, with 10 bases spanning the gap. Germline CDR1 and CDR2: MNHNS and SASEGT. CDR3 in amino acids: CASTPDGYEQYF. The CDR3, as DNA: TGTGCCAGCACCCCGGACGGCTACGAGCAGTACTTC.

This clone was found many times. V is TRBV7-2 and J is TRBJ2-1, with 7 bases matching TRBD2. Germline lookup yields CDR1 SGHTA and CDR2 FQGNSA. The CDR3 length is 15 residues. Losses at the gene ends were 0 bases for V and 7 bases for J; bases not matched to a gene: 6. This CDR3 is CASSLAGGVLNEQFF. In DNA, the CDR3 is TGTGCCAGCAGCTTAGCGGGAGGGGTTTTGAATGAGCAGTTCTTC.

The rearrangement uses TRBV4-1 and TRBJ1-2; D not certain. The CDR3 runs to 14 residues. Trimming removed 1 base at V and 7 bases at J, with 13 bases between. Germline CDR1 MGHRA, CDR2 YSYEKL. The CDR3 reads CASSQALVIGGYTF. DNA of the CDR3: TGCGCCAGCAGCCAAGCCTTGGTGATCGGTGGCTACACCTTC.

This clone showed up many times. V and J are TRBV4-1 and TRBJ1-6; D is possibly TRBD1 (6 bases). V shed 0 bases and J shed 7 bases, with 13 bases lying between them. The CDR3 has 16 amino acids. Germline assignment: CDR1 MGHRA and CDR2 YSYEKL. This chain's CDR3 is CASSQEGGRENSPLHF. The CDR3 DNA follows: TGCGCCAGCAGCCAAGAAGGGGGGAGGGAGAATTCACCCCTCCACTTT.

This clone occurred many times. This chain joins TRBV28 and TRBJ2-7; D gene uncertain. The CDR3 runs 13 residues. Germline V gene data show CDR1 as MDHEN and CDR2 as SYDVKM. V was shortened by 6 bases and J by 0 bases, with 9 bases between the two germline ends. This CDR3 reads CASRRLGSYEQYF. CDR3 nucleotide sequence: TGTGCCAGCAGGAGATTGGGCTCCTACGAGCAGTACTTC.

This clone was recorded at least ten times. The CDR3 sequence is CASSRVIGRGTDTQYF. The CDR3 DNA is TGTGCCAGCAGCCGCGTGATCGGGAGGGGGACAGATACGCAGTATTTT. J is TRBJ2-3 and V is TRBV7-8, with 8 bases that match TRBD2. The CDR3 has 16 amino acids. The germline V gene has CDR1 SGHVS and CDR2 FQNEAQ. Trimming at V came to 5 bases and at J to 3 bases, leaving 10 bases not matched to a gene. The entire variable domain, with the rest obtained from reference TRBV7-8 and TRBJ2-3, is as follows: GAGVSQSPRYKVAKRGQDVALRCDPISGHVSLFWYQQALGQGPEFLTYFQNEAQLDKSGLPSDRFFAERPEGSVSTLKIQRTQQEDSAVYLCASSRVIGRGTDTQYFGPGTRLTVL.